This T cell receptor (beta chain) was identified during a study of T cell responses to AZD1222 COVID-19 vaccine. Profiled with immunoSEQ multiplex PCR; TCRdb holds only in-frame clones, not every one. Found here are over 100,000 clones, about 90% of them singletons; the top ten hold approximately 8.4%. Study-wide results and caveats: Dominant CD4 TCR responses targeted spike regions 160-218 and 743-854. Recipients of AZD1222 seropositive at baseline numbered only 6 or 7. Unmutated variant regions are reportedly the target of nearly half of TCRs that are spike-specific. Spike-specific TCR breadth and depth rose after two AZD1222 doses.

CDR1 is SSHAT and CDR2 is FNYEAQ in the germline V gene (reference sequence). The CDR3 totals 15 residues. Points on this clone: Its antigen remains unknown. Germline is not matched at one junction end, which may reflect a read error.

Sequenced material: peripheral blood, taken on day 0 of AZD1222 vaccination. This chain joins TRBV7-7 and TRBJ1-4, with a possible D match to TRBD1 (6 bases). The origin of this receptor is an adult in good health. The CDR3 nucleotides are TGTGCTAGCAGCCAGTCGGGGGCGGGTCGTGAAAAACTGTTTTTT. Its protein product is CASSQSGAGREKLFF.